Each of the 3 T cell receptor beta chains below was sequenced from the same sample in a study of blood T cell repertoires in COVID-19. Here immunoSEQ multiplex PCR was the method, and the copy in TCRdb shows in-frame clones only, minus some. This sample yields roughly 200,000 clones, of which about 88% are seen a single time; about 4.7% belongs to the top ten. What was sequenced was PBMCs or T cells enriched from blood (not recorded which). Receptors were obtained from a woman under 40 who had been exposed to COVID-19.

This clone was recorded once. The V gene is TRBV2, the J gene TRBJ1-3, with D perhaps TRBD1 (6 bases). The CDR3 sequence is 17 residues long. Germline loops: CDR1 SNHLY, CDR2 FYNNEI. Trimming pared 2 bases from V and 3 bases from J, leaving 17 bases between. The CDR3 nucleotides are TGTGCCAGCAGTGAAAAGGGGGTTTCGGTATATGGAAACACCATATATTTT. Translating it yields CASSEKGVSVYGNTIYF. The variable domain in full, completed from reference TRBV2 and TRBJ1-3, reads EPEVTQTPSHQVTQMGQEVILRCVPISNHLYFYWYRQILGQKVEFLVSFYNNEISEKSEIFDDQFSVERPDGSNFTLKIRSTKLEDSAMYFCASSEKGVSVYGNTIYFGEGSWLTVV.

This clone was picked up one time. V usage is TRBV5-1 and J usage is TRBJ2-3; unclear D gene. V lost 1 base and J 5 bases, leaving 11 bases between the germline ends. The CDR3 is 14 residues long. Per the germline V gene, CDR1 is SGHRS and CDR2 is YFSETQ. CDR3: CASSLSTPEDTQYF. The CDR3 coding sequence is TGCGCCAGCAGCTTGTCTACCCCTGAAGATACGCAGTATTTT.

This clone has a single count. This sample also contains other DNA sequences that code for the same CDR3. CDR3 in amino acids: CASSYLGGNYGYTF. The CDR3 DNA sequence: TGTGCCAGCAGTTACTTGGGGGGGAACTATGGCTACACCTTC. The chain uses TRBV6-5 and TRBJ1-2; tentatively, D is TRBD1 (5 bases). Deletions cut 1 base from V and 2 bases from J, with 8 bases between. The CDR3 sequence is 14 residues long. Per the germline V gene, CDR1 is MNHEY and CDR2 is SVGAGI.